The T cell receptor (beta chain) described here comes from a study of post-analysis software for immune sequencing data. Broader study findings: Several TRBV segments were more frequent in patients than controls; TRBV5-6, TRBV5-1 and TRBV20-1 belonged to this group.

Regarding this clonotype: Antigen unknown.

Germline V gene data show CDR1 as SGHDT and CDR2 as YYEEEE. This CDR3 contains 16 residues. The junction had 6 bases not matched to a gene; V was cut back by 0 bases and J by 3 bases. cDNA libraries of TCR beta carried unique molecular identifiers. TCRdb itself ran the PCR reads through MiXCR, one entry per CDR3 protein. Of 650,000 to 850,000 distinct CDR3 sequences in the sample, roughly 50% were seen once. The chain links TRBV5-6 to TRBJ2-4; 7 bases line up with TRBD2. The sequence was collected from a girl aged 10 to 17 with multiple sclerosis. Sequenced material: blood. CDR3 amino acids: CASSLEGGHVKNIQYF. CDR3 nucleotides: TGTGCCAGCAGCTTGGAGGGAGGGCATGTCAAAAACATTCAGTACTTC.